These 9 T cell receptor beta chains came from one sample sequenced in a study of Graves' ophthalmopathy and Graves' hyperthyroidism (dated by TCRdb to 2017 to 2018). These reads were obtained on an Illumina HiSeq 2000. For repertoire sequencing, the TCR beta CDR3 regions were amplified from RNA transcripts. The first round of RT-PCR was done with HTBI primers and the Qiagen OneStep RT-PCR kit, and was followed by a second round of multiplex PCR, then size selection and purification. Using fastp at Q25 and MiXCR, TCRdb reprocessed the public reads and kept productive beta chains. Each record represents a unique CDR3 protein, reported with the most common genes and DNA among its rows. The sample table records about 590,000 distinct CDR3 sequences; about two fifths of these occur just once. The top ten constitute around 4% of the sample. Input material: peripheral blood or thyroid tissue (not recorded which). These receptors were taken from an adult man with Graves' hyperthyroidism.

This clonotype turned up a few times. The CDR3 DNA sequence: TGTGCCAGCAGCTTACAGCGGGGCACAGATACGCAGTATTTT. Amino acids: CASSLQRGTDTQYF. The V gene is TRBV7-9, the J gene TRBJ2-3; D is perhaps TRBD2 (6 bases). Germline V gene sequence: CDR1 SEHNR, CDR2 FQNEAQ (reference sequence). The CDR3 is 14 amino acids. Trimming removed 2 bases from V and 1 base from J, with 7 bases in between.

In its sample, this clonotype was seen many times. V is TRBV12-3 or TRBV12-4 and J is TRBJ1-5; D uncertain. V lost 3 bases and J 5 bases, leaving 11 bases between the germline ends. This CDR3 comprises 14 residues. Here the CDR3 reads CASSFRYEDQPQHF. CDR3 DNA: TGTGCCAGCAGTTTCCGGTATGAGGATCAGCCCCAGCATTTT.

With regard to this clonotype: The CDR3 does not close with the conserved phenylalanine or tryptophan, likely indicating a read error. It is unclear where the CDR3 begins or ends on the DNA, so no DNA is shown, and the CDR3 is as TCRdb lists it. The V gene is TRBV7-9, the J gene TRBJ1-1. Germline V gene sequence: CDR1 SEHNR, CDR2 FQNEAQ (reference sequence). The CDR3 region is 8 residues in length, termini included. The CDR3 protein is CASSLAAG.

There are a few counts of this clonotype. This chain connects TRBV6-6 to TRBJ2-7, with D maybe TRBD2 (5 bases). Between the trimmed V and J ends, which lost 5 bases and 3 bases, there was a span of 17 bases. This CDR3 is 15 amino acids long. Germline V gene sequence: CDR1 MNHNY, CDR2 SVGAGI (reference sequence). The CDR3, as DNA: TGTGCCAGCAGTGAAGAAGTCAGGCGGGTCTACGAGCAGTACTTC. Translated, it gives CASSEEVRRVYEQYF.

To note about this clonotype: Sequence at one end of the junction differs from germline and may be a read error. CDR3 region: CASRQVGETQYF. In nucleotides, the CDR3 is TGTGCCAGCAGACAAGTGGGTGAGACCCAGTACTTC. J is TRBJ2-5 and V is TRBV3-1; D uncertain. Germline V lookup: CDR1 LGHDT, CDR2 YNNKEL (reference sequence). The length of the CDR3 is 12 residues.

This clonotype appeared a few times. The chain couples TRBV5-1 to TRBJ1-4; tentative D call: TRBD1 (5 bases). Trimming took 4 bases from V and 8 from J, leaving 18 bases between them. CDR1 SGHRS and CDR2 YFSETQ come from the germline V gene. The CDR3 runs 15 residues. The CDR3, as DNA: TGCGCCAGCAGCCCGGCCGGGGGATATAAAGAAAAACTGTTTTTT. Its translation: CASSPAGGYKEKLFF. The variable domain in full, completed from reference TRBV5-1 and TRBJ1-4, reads KAGVTQTPRYLIKTRGQQVTLSCSPISGHRSVSWYQQTPGQGLQFLFEYFSETQRNKGNFPGRFSGRQFSNSRSEMNVSTLELGDSALYLCASSPAGGYKEKLFFGSGTQLSVL.

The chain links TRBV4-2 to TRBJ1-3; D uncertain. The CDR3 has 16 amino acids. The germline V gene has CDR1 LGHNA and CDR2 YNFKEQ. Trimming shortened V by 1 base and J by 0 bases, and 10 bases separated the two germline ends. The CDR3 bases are TGTGCCAGCAGCCAAGGGGCGGTTTACTCTGGAAACACCATATATTTT. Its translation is CASSQGAVYSGNTIYF.

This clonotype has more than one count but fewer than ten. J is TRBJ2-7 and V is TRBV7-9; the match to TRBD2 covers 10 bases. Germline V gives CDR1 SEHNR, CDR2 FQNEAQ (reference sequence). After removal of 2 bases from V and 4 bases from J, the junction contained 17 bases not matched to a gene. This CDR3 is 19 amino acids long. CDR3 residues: CASSLRRGAGGPFGYEQYF. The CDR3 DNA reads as TGTGCCAGCAGCTTACGGCGCGGAGCGGGAGGGCCTTTTGGGTACGAGCAGTACTTC.

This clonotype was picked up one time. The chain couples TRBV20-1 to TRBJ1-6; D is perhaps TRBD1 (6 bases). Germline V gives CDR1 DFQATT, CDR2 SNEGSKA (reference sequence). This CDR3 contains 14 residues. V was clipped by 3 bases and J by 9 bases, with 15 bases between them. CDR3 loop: CSASSETGGSPLHF. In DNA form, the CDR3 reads TGCAGTGCTAGTAGCGAGACAGGCGGTTCACCCCTCCACTTT.